The TCR beta chain described here comes from a study of graft-versus-host responses after intestinal transplantation. The overall study: Multivisceral, liver-intestinal, or isolated intestinal transplants were given to recipients. Overall study findings and caveats: Where graft-donor T cell macrochimerism was present, patients had high graft-versus-host to host-versus-graft clonal ratios in allografts.

This clone was detected a few times. Its cognate antigen is unknown. TCRdb keeps only in-frame clones here, not all; method: immunoSEQ multiplex PCR. The sample has over 70,000 clones; about 94% are singletons. The TCR originated in a human donor who received an intestinal transplant. Sequenced here: unstimulated CD8+ T cells sorted from spleen or lymph node cells, sampled before intestinal transplant.

The CDR3 sequence is CASSLGTNNEQFF. CDR3 nucleotides: TGCGCCAGCAGCTTAGGGACTAACAATGAGCAGTTCTTC. The rearrangement joins TRBV5-1 to TRBJ2-1; TRBD2 matches at 7 bases. Germline V gene sequence: CDR1 SGHRS, CDR2 YFSETQ. The CDR3 contains 13 residues. The V and J ends lost 2 bases and 5 bases, in that order; junction bases with no gene match: 1.